Below, 27 T cell receptor beta chains from the same sample are listed, as sequenced in a study of T cell responses to AZD1222 COVID-19 vaccine (dated by TCRdb to about 2021). To prepare the library, the immunoSEQ multiplex PCR assay was applied. TCRdb carries this immuneACCESS record with in-frame sequences only. Its versions omit some clonotypes, under half of them owing to an unresolved V gene in the studies checked, with the rest unexplained. Counted in this sample were tens of thousands of clones; about nine tenths of them appeared once. Of the sample, 24% falls within the top ten clones. The time point tag for this specimen amounts to: baseline before first vaccination. Sequenced here: peripheral blood, sampled on day 0 of AZD1222 vaccination. The receptors here all came from an adult in good health.

J is TRBJ1-1 and V is TRBV7-6; 9 positions agree with TRBD1. Germline CDR1 SGHVS, CDR2 FNYEAQ. The V and J ends lost 5 bases and 6 bases, in that order; junction bases with no gene match: 16. CDR3 length: 17 amino acids. The CDR3, as DNA: TGTGCCAGCAGCCCTAACCCAATCGGACAGGGGTCCCCTGAAGCTTTCTTT. Its protein product is CASSPNPIGQGSPEAFF.

CDR3 nucleotides: TGTGCCAGCAGTCACAGCGGGGGAACCTACAATGAGCAGTTCTTC. This codes for CASSHSGGTYNEQFF. V gene TRBV6-5 combines with J gene TRBJ2-1; 8 bases match TRBD2. The CDR3 length is 15 residues. Germline-derived CDR1 and CDR2 are MNHEY and SVGAGI. Trimming took 5 bases from V and 2 from J; bases not matched to a gene: 5.

The chain recombines TRBV15 with TRBJ1-1, with D unclear. V dropped 0 bases and J dropped 4 bases, with 12 bases sitting between them. Germline V gives CDR1 LNHNV, CDR2 YYDKDF (reference sequence). The CDR3 loop spans 15 amino acids. CDR3 protein: CATSREGAVATEAFF. CDR3 DNA sequence: TGTGCCACCAGCAGAGAGGGTGCTGTTGCCACTGAAGCTTTCTTT. Full variable domain (missing parts from reference TRBV15 and TRBJ1-1): DAMVIQNPRYQVTQFGKPVTLSCSQTLNHNVMYWYQQKSSQAPKLLFHYYDKDFNNEADTPDNFQSRRPNTSFCFLDIRSPGLGDTAMYLCATSREGAVATEAFFGQGTRLTVV.

This clone was observed a single time. At one boundary the junction diverges from the germline segment, which might be a read error. The chain has TRBV2 and TRBJ1-1; no clear D. CDR3 length: 15 residues. The germline V gene has CDR1 SNHLY and CDR2 FYNNEI. The CDR3 sequence: CTSSGAGYMNTEAFF. The CDR3 bases are TGTACCAGCAGTGGCGCAGGTTATATGAACACTGAAGCTTTCTTT.

This chain joins TRBV5-1 and TRBJ1-1; 7 nucleotides agree with TRBD1. CDR1 is SGHRS, CDR2 YFSETQ, per germline. Trimming removed 0 bases from V and 3 bases from J; junction bases left unmatched: 29. This CDR3 spans 23 amino acids. CDR3 sequence reads: CASSLEFGLGGDFLSRMDTEAFF. CDR3 bases: TGCGCCAGCAGCTTGGAATTTGGGTTAGGGGGCGACTTTTTAAGTCGTATGGACACTGAAGCTTTCTTT.

The V call is TRBV6-2 or TRBV6-3, the J call TRBJ2-7; D is unresolved. Germline V CDR1 and CDR2: MNHEY, SVGEGT. V lost 2 bases, J lost 10 bases, and 12 bases lay in between. The CDR3 is made up of 12 amino acids. CDR3 loop: CASSYASGTQYF. The CDR3 DNA reads TGTGCCAGCAGTTACGCCTCAGGAACCCAGTACTTC.

V and J are TRBV4-3 and TRBJ2-3, with D possibly matching TRBD1 (5 bases). Per the germline V gene, CDR1 is LGHNA and CDR2 is YSLEER. This CDR3 has 17 amino acids. The V and J ends lost 0 bases and 2 bases respectively, with 15 bases between them. In DNA, the CDR3 is TGCGCCAGCAGCCAAGAGACAGCCCGGTTTATCACAGATACGCAGTATTTT. As protein: CASSQETARFITDTQYF.

V gene TRBV5-8 combines with J gene TRBJ2-5, with D perhaps TRBD2 (7 bases). The CDR3 extends over 14 amino acids. Germline V gene lookup returns CDR1 SGHTS and CDR2 YDEGEE. The germline V and J ends were trimmed by 4 bases and 4 bases, with 14 bases remaining between them. CDR3 region: CASSPGEGVETQYF. The CDR3 DNA is TGTGCCAGCAGCCCCGGGGAGGGGGTAGAGACCCAGTACTTC.

The chain is built from TRBV7-9 and TRBJ2-1; 8 nucleotides match TRBD1. The CDR3 sequence is 15 residues long. Germline V gene lookup returns CDR1 SEHNR and CDR2 FQNEAQ (reference sequence). Germline trimming cut 5 bases from V and 7 bases from J; bases unmatched to any gene: 10. The CDR3: CASSNPWTGRNEQFF. CDR3 DNA sequence: TGTGCCAGCAGCAACCCATGGACAGGGCGTAATGAGCAGTTCTTC.

The V and J genes are TRBV7-2 and TRBJ1-3, with 7 bases fitting TRBD1. CDR1 is SGHTA and CDR2 is FQGNSA in the germline V gene. Trimming cost V 1 base and J 0 bases; bases outside gene matches: 6. The CDR3 totals 17 residues. CDR3 coding DNA: TGTGCCAGCAGCTTAGGCACAGGGGAACGCTCTGGAAACACCATATATTTT. This codes for CASSLGTGERSGNTIYF.

V is TRBV30 and J is TRBJ2-7; 8 nucleotides line up with TRBD1. The V gene's germline CDR1 is GTSNPN and CDR2 SVGIG (reference sequence). The V segment lost 5 bases and the J segment 4 bases; nucleotides outside the gene matches: 7. CDR3 size: 13 residues. The CDR3 DNA reads TGTGCCTGGGAGGTGCGACAGGGGTACGAGCAGTACTTC. It is translated as CAWEVRQGYEQYF. Using reference TRBV30 and TRBJ2-7 for the parts outside the CDR3, the full variable domain is SQTIHQWPATLVQPVGSPLSLECTVEGTSNPNLYWYRQAAGRGLQLLFYSVGIGQISSEVPQNLSASRPQDRQFILSSKKLLLSDSGFYLCAWEVRQGYEQYFGPGTRLTVT.

The chain uses TRBV29-1 and TRBJ2-3, with a weak D call TRBD1 (6 bases). The CDR3 has 15 amino acids. Germline V gene sequence: CDR1 SQVTM, CDR2 ANQGSEA. With 1 base removed from V and 3 bases from J, the gap between germline ends came to 14 bases. CDR3: CSVEGGQGQTDTQYF. The CDR3 coding sequence is TGCAGCGTTGAAGGGGGGCAGGGGCAGACAGATACGCAGTATTTT.

V usage is TRBV5-1 and J usage is TRBJ2-3; TRBD2 agrees at 9 bases. Germline V gene sequence: CDR1 SGHRS, CDR2 YFSETQ. The CDR3 has 16 residues. The ends lost 0 bases at V and 5 bases at J; junction bases unmatched: 7. CDR3 sequence reads: CASSLVAGAQGDTQYF. CDR3 nucleotides: TGCGCCAGCAGCTTGGTAGCGGGGGCACAGGGAGATACGCAGTATTTT. Looking up the rest from reference TRBV5-1 and TRBJ2-3 gives the full variable domain: KAGVTQTPRYLIKTRGQQVTLSCSPISGHRSVSWYQQTPGQGLQFLFEYFSETQRNKGNFPGRFSGRQFSNSRSEMNVSTLELGDSALYLCASSLVAGAQGDTQYFGPGTRLTVL.

The chain uses TRBV30 and TRBJ1-2; D remains ambiguous. The length of the CDR3 is 13 residues. Trimming cost V 4 bases and J 6 bases, with 15 bases left between them. Germline loops: CDR1 GTSNPN, CDR2 SVGIG (reference sequence). The CDR3 bases are TGTGCCTGGATAGGCGACGACCGTCATGGCTACACCTTC. Encoded protein: CAWIGDDRHGYTF.

The chain uses TRBV2 and TRBJ2-6; D remains unclear. Germline V gene sequence: CDR1 SNHLY, CDR2 FYNNEI. The CDR3 covers 16 residues. V dropped 10 bases and J dropped 4 bases, with 20 bases sitting between them. The CDR3 sequence is CATLDWARIGANVLTF. As DNA, the CDR3 is TGTGCCACCCTAGACTGGGCCCGGATCGGGGCCAACGTCCTGACTTTC.

The CDR3 loop is CASSYREGGHGYTF. CDR3 coding DNA: TGTGCCAGTAGTTACAGGGAAGGGGGCCATGGCTACACCTTC. The chain has TRBV19 and TRBJ1-2; 7 bases line up with TRBD1. The CDR3 consists of 14 residues. Germline loops: CDR1 LNHDA, CDR2 SQIVND (reference sequence). Unmatched junction bases numbered 9, after V lost 5 bases and J lost 6 bases. The full variable domain, completed using reference TRBV19 and TRBJ1-2, is DGGITQSPKYLFRKEGQNVTLSCEQNLNHDAMYWYRQDPGQGLRLIYYSQIVNDFQKGDIAEGYSVSREKKESFPLTVTSAQKNPTAFYLCASSYREGGHGYTFGSGTRLTVV.

This clone was seen just once. The chain combines TRBV27 with TRBJ2-1, with D perhaps TRBD2 (7 bases). The CDR3 consists of 16 residues. Germline lookup yields CDR1 MNHEY and CDR2 SMNVEV (reference sequence). V shed 6 bases and J shed 0 bases, with 15 bases lying between them. The DNA for the CDR3 is TGTGCCAGCAGCACGAAGGGGGGGAGCTCCTACAATGAGCAGTTCTTC. As protein: CASSTKGGSSYNEQFF.

This sequence joins TRBV28 and TRBJ1-4; possibly TRBD1 for D (5 bases). V lost 6 bases, J lost 8 bases, and 10 bases lay in between. CDR1 is MDHEN and CDR2 is SYDVKM in the germline V gene. The CDR3 loop spans 12 amino acids. Here the CDR3 DNA reads TGTGCCAGCAGCATTAAGGGGGAAAAACTGTTTTTT. Encoded protein: CASSIKGEKLFF.

The gene calls are TRBV19 and TRBJ2-3; TRBD1 aligns across 7 bases. V gave up 8 bases and J gave up 8 bases; unmatched junction bases: 10. The germline CDR1 and CDR2 sequences are LNHDA and SQIVND (reference sequence). The CDR3 is 13 amino acids. The CDR3, as DNA: TGTGCCAGTGGTGGACAGGAATATGCTACGCAGTATTTT. Amino acids: CASGGQEYATQYF.

V gene TRBV7-9 combines with J gene TRBJ2-5; 9 nucleotides align to TRBD2. V gave up 4 bases and J gave up 4 bases; unmatched junction bases: 13. The germline CDR1 and CDR2 sequences are SEHNR and FQNEAQ (reference sequence). CDR3 length: 17 amino acids. CDR3 protein: CASSSGGGAGSGETQYF. In DNA, the CDR3 is TGTGCCAGCAGCTCTGGCGGGGGGGCCGGAAGTGGAGAGACCCAGTACTTC. Looking up the rest from reference TRBV7-9 and TRBJ2-5 gives the full variable domain: DTGVSQNPRHKITKRGQNVTFRCDPISEHNRLYWYRQTLGQGPEFLTYFQNEAQLEKSRLLSDRFSAERPKGSFSTLEIQRTEQGDSAMYLCASSSGGGAGSGETQYFGPGTRLLVL.

The chain couples TRBV2 to TRBJ1-6; TRBD1 is a possible D gene (5 bases). This CDR3 contains 14 residues. Germline CDR1 reads SNHLY; CDR2 reads FYNNEI. The ends were cut back, 5 bases at V and 11 bases at J, with 16 bases in the middle. The CDR3 region is CASSMDTSPPPLHF. In DNA form, the CDR3 reads TGTGCCAGCAGTATGGACACGAGCCCACCACCCCTCCACTTT.

This chain's CDR3 is CASSVGGGSYNEQFF. The CDR3, as DNA: TGTGCCAGCAGCGTAGGAGGGGGGTCCTACAATGAGCAGTTCTTC. The rearrangement joins TRBV9 to TRBJ2-1, with D tentatively TRBD1 or TRBD2 (6 bases each). The V and J ends lost 0 bases and 1 base respectively, with 8 bases between them. Per the germline V gene, CDR1 is SGDLS and CDR2 is YYNGEE. The CDR3 has 15 amino acids.

The J gene is TRBJ1-1, the V gene TRBV19; no reliable D call. The length of the CDR3 is 15 residues. Germline CDR1 is LNHDA and CDR2 is SQIVND (reference sequence). Trimming removed 3 bases at V and 2 bases at J, with 13 bases between. The CDR3 sequence is CASSIGRLFNTEAFF. In nucleotides, the CDR3 is TGTGCCAGTAGTATCGGGAGGTTATTCAACACTGAAGCTTTCTTT. The whole variable domain, remainder taken from reference TRBV19 and TRBJ1-1, is DGGITQSPKYLFRKEGQNVTLSCEQNLNHDAMYWYRQDPGQGLRLIYYSQIVNDFQKGDIAEGYSVSREKKESFPLTVTSAQKNPTAFYLCASSIGRLFNTEAFFGQGTRLTVV.

This chain connects TRBV19 to TRBJ1-3; D ambiguous. V lost 6 bases and J 1 base, leaving 4 bases between the germline ends. Germline lookup yields CDR1 LNHDA and CDR2 SQIVND (reference sequence). The CDR3 covers 12 residues. As DNA, the CDR3 is TGTGCCAGTAGGGCATCTGGAAACACCATATATTTT. It encodes CASRASGNTIYF.

V gene TRBV24-1 combines with J gene TRBJ2-3; D may be TRBD2 (6 bases). This CDR3 is 15 amino acids long. CDR1 KGHDR and CDR2 SFDVKD come from the germline V gene. Trimming removed 2 bases at V and 5 bases at J, with 13 bases between. The chain's CDR3 is CATSDSPGGLDTQYF. The CDR3 DNA is TGTGCCACCAGTGATTCCCCTGGAGGGTTAGATACGCAGTATTTT.

The CDR3 loop is CASSPQGDVDYGYTF. The CDR3 bases are TGTGCCAGCAGCCCACAAGGGGACGTGGACTATGGCTACACCTTC. The chain employs TRBV7-2 and TRBJ1-2; D is perhaps TRBD1 (5 bases). The CDR3 has 15 amino acids. Germline lookup yields CDR1 SGHTA and CDR2 FQGNSA. V dropped 5 bases and J dropped 3 bases, with 16 bases sitting between them.

The chain recombines TRBV5-5 with TRBJ1-2; D unclear. Germline lookup yields CDR1 SGHKS and CDR2 YYEKEE (reference sequence). V was cut by 2 bases and J by 4 bases, with 6 bases left in between. CDR3 length equals 12 residues. The CDR3 DNA reads as TGTGCCAGCAGCTTAGATGGCTATGGCTACACCTTC. Protein product: CASSLDGYGYTF.